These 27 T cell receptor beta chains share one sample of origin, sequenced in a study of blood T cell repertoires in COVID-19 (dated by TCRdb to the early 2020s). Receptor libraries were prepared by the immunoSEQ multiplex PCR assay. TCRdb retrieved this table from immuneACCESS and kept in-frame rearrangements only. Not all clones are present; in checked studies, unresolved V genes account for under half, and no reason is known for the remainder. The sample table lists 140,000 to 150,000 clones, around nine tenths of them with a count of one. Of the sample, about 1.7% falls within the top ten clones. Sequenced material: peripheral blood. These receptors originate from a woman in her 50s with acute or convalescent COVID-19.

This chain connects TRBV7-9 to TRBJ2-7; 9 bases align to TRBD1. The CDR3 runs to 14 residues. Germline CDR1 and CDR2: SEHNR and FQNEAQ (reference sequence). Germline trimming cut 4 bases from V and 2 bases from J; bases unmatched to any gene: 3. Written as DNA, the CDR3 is TGTGCCAGCAGCTCGGGACAGGGCCCCTACGAGCAGTACTTC. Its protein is CASSSGQGPYEQYF.

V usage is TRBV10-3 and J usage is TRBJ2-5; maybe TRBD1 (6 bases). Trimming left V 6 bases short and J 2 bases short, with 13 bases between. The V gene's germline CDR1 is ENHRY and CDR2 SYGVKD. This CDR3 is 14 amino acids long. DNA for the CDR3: TGTGCCATCAGCGCAAGACAGGAACAAGAGACCCAGTACTTC. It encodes CAISARQEQETQYF.

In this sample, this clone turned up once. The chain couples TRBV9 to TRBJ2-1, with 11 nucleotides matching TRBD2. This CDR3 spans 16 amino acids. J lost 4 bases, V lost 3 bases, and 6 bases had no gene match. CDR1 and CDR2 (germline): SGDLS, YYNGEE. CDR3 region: CASSGPTSGSYNEQFF. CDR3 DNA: TGTGCCAGCAGCGGCCCAACTAGCGGGAGTTACAATGAGCAGTTCTTC.

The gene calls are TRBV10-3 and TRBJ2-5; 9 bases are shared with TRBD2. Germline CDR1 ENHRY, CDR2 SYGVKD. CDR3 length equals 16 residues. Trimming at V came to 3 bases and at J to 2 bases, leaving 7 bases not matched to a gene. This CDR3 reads CAISDSLAGEQETQYF. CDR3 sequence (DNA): TGTGCCATCAGTGATTCGTTAGCGGGGGAGCAAGAGACCCAGTACTTC.

The CDR3 bases are TGTGCCAGCAGCCCAGTGGTTCTCAGATCCTATGGCTACACCTTC. Its translation: CASSPVVLRSYGYTF. This chain links TRBV6-5 with TRBJ1-2; D remains ambiguous. V shed 6 bases and J shed 4 bases, with 18 bases lying between them. Germline V lookup: CDR1 MNHEY, CDR2 SVGAGI. The CDR3 sequence is 15 residues long.

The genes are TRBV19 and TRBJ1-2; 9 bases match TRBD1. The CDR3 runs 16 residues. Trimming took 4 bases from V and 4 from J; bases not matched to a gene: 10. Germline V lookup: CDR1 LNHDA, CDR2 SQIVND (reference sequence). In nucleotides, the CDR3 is TGTGCCAGTAGTACCCGGACAGGGGCCGCGTCCTATGGCTACACCTTC. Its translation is CASSTRTGAASYGYTF.

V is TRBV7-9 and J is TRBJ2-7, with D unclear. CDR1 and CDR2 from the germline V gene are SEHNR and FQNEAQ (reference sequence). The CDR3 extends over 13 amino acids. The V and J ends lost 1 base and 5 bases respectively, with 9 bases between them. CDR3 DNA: TGTGCCAGCAGCTTAGTTGGGCATAACGAGCAGTACTTC. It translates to CASSLVGHNEQYF.

The CDR3 DNA is TGCGCCAGCAGCCAAGAGGTACCGGTCCAGGGCAGGTACGAGCAGTACTTC. It encodes CASSQEVPVQGRYEQYF. This rearrangement joins TRBV4-1 to TRBJ2-7; D possibly corresponds to TRBD1 (5 bases). The CDR3 loop spans 17 amino acids. Germline V lookup: CDR1 MGHRA, CDR2 YSYEKL. V was cut by 0 bases and J by 4 bases, with 19 bases left in between.

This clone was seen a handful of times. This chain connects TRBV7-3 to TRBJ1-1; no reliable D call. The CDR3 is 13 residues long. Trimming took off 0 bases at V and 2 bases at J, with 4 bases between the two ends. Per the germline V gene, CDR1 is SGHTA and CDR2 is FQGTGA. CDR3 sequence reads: CASSLTLNTEAFF. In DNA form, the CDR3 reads TGTGCCAGCAGCTTAACGCTAAACACTGAAGCTTTCTTT.

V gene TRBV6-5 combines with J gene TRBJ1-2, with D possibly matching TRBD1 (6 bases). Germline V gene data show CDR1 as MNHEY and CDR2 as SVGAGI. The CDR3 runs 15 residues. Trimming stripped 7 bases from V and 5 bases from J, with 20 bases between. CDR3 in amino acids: CASIETPTGFYGYTF. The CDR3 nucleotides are TGTGCCAGCATCGAAACCCCCACAGGGTTTTATGGCTACACCTTC.

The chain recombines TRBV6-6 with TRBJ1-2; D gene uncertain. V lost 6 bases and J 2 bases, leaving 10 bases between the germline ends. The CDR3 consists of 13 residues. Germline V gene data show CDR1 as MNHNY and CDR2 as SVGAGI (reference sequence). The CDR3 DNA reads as TGTGCCAGCAGCCCCACAGAGAACTATGGCTACACCTTC. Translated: CASSPTENYGYTF.

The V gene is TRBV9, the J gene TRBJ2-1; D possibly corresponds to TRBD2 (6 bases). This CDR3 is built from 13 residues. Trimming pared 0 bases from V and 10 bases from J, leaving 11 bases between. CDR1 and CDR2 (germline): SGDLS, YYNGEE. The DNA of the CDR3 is TGTGCCAGCAGCGTAGCCCCCCTAGCGGAGCAGTTCTTC. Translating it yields CASSVAPLAEQFF.

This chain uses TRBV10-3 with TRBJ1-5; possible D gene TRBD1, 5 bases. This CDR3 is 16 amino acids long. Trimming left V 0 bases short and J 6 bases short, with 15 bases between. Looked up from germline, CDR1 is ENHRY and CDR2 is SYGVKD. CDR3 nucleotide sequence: TGTGCCATCAGTGAGTCGACTCGGGGGGGAAGTCAGCCCCAGCATTTT. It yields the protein CAISESTRGGSQPQHF.

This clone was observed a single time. The CDR3 sequence: CASSPLAGDGTDTQYF. In nucleotides, the CDR3 is TGTGCCAGCAGCCCCTTAGCGGGAGATGGGACAGATACGCAGTATTTT. The chain employs TRBV7-3 and TRBJ2-3; TRBD2 matches at 9 bases. Losses at the gene ends were 5 bases for V and 3 bases for J; bases not matched to a gene: 9. Germline loops: CDR1 SGHTA, CDR2 FQGTGA. The length of the CDR3 is 16 residues.

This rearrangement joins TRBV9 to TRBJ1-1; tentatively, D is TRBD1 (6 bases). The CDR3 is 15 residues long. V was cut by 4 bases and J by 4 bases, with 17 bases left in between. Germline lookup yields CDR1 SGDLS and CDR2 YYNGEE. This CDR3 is CASSPSTGGRTEAFF. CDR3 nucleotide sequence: TGTGCCAGCAGCCCCTCAACGGGGGGCCGCACTGAAGCTTTCTTT.

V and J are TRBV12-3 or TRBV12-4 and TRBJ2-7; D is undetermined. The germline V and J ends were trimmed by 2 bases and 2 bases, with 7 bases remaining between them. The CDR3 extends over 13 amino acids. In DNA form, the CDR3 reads TGTGCCAGCAGTTTAACAGAACCCTACGAGCAGTACTTC. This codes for CASSLTEPYEQYF.

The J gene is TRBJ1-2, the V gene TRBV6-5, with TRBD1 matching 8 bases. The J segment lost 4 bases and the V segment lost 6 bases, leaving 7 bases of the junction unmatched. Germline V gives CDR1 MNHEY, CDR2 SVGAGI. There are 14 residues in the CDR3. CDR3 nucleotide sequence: TGTGCCAGCAGCCGGAGGACAGGGTCCTATGGCTACACCTTC. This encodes CASSRRTGSYGYTF.

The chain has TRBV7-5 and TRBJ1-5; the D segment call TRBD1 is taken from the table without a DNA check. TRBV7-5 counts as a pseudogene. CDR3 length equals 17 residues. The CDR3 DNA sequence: TGTGCCAGAAGCTTAGTGGGGGCCGGGGATAGCAATCAGCCCCAGCATTTT. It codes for CARSLVGAGDSNQPQHF.

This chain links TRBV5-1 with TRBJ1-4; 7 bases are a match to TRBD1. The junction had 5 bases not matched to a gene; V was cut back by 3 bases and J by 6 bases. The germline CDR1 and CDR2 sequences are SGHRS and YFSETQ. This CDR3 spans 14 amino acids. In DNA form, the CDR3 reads TGCGCCAGCAGCTCCCGACAGGGAGATGAAAAACTGTTTTTT. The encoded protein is CASSSRQGDEKLFF.

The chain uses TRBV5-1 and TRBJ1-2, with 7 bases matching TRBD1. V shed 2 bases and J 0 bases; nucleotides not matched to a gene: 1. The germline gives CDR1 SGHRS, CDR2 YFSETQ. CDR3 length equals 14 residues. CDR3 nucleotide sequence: TGCGCCAGCAGCTTTGGACAGGCTAACTATGGCTACACCTTC. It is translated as CASSFGQANYGYTF.

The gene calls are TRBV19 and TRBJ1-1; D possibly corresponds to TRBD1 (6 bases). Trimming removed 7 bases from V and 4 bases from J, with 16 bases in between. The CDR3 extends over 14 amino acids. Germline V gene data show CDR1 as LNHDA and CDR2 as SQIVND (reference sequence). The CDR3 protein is CASILQGDSTEAFF. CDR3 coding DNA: TGTGCCAGTATCCTACAGGGAGACAGCACTGAAGCTTTCTTT. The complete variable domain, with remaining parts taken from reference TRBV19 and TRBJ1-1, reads DGGITQSPKYLFRKEGQNVTLSCEQNLNHDAMYWYRQDPGQGLRLIYYSQIVNDFQKGDIAEGYSVSREKKESFPLTVTSAQKNPTAFYLCASILQGDSTEAFFGQGTRLTVV.

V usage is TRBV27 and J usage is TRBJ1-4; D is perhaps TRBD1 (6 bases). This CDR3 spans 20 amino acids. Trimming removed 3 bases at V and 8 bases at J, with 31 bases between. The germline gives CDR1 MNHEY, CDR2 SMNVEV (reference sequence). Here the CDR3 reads CASSFHYELERTVAEEKLFF. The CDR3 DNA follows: TGTGCCAGCAGTTTTCACTACGAATTGGAACGGACAGTCGCAGAGGAAAAACTGTTTTTT.

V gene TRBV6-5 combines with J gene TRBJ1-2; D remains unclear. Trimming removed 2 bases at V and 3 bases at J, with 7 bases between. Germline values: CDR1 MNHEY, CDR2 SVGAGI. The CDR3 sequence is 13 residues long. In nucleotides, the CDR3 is TGTGCCAGCAGTTACGGGAGAGACTATGGCTACACCTTC. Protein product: CASSYGRDYGYTF.

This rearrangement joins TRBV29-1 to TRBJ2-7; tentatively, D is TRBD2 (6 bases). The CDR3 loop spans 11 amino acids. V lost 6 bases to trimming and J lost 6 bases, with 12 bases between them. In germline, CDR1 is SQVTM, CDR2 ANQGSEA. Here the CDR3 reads CSVANGGEQYF. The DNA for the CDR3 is TGCAGCGTGGCTAACGGGGGCGAGCAGTACTTC.

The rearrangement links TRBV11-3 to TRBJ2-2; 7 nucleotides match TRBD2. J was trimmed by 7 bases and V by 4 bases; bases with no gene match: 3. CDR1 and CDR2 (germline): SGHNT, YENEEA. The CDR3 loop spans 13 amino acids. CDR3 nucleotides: TGTGCCAGCAGCTCCCCGGGGGGCGGGGAGCTGTTTTTT. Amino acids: CASSSPGGGELFF.

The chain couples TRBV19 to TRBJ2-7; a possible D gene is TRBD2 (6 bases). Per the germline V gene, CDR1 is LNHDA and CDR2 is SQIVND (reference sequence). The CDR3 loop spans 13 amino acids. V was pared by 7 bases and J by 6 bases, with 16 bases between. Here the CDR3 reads CASKQFPGGEQYF. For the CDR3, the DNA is TGTGCCAGTAAACAGTTCCCCGGGGGCGAGCAGTACTTC.

This chain's CDR3 is CASSRVQPQHF. The CDR3 DNA sequence: TGTGCCAGCAGCCGGGTTCAGCCCCAGCATTTT. This chain uses TRBV6-5 with TRBJ1-5; no reliable D call. CDR3 length: 11 residues. V was trimmed by 6 bases and J by 6 bases, leaving 6 bases between them. Germline-derived CDR1 and CDR2 are MNHEY and SVGAGI.